This TCR beta chain was identified in a study of early T cells in non-severe SARS-CoV-2 infection (dated by TCRdb to the early 2020s). Looking at the study overall: Bulk RNA from unsorted whole blood was used for TCR sequencing, so alpha and beta chains could not be paired.

This clonotype turned up a few times. Its antigen target is currently unknown. Base quality data are lacking; no much larger clone is found one base away. V is shortened by 0 bases, J by 9 bases, and the region joining them spans 10 bases. The germline V gene supplies CDR1 SGDLS and CDR2 YYNGEE. From the cysteine up to the phenylalanine, the CDR3 has a length of 13 residues. The CDR3 DNA has 39 bases and is translated from base 1. What the research found in general, with its limitations: VDJdb matching was skewed toward anti-spike CD8 responses, so virus-specific expansions were likely underestimated and private and CD4 specificities were missed.

Set within a cohort of healthcare workers in London, UK, this nested case-control study involved weekly PCR testing of nasopharyngeal swabs along with blood sampling. Healthcare workers were recruited between 23 and 31 March 2020, during the week of the UK lockdown, and were followed weekly for up to 16 weeks. Library construction relied on 5' RACE. The sequencer listed for this sample is NextSeq 500. The TCR library protocol attached unique molecular identifiers to individual cDNA molecules to correct for sequencing error and PCR bias. Both TCR alpha and beta chains were sequenced, and tight co-correlation was observed between alpha and beta sequence abundances in each sample. Turning to the authors' computational methods: Decombinator V4 was used to annotate the V gene, J gene and CDR3 of the TCR sequences. TCRs were defined as expanded if a significant change between any two time points was detected under a Poisson model with p below 0.0001. TCR abundances were normalised to the total number of TCRs sequenced in each sample and reported as counts per million. TRAV1-2 paired with TRAJ12, TRAJ20 or TRAJ33 defined MAIT TCRs, while TRAV10 paired with TRAJ18 defined iNKT TCRs. A search of VDJdb, accessed on 1 November 2021, was run for TCRs annotated to CMV, EBV and SARS-CoV-2, with TCRs annotated for multiple antigens excluded. Through fastp at Q25 and MiXCR, TCRdb rebuilt clones from the public reads, retaining in-frame beta chains. Here each entry gathers all rows of one CDR3 protein and keeps the most common genes and DNA. The V and J calls and clone size come from TCRdb's table, not from the authors' own analysis. The sample data list some 80,000 distinct CDR3 sequences, and 12% of these were observed just once. 15% of the sample rests with the top ten.

The sequencing here drew on whole blood, taken at baseline. This receptor was obtained from an adult who was a healthcare worker with PCR-confirmed SARS-CoV-2 infection or an uninfected control (not recorded which). The donor label of this sample is uncertain. The chain was built from TRBV9 and TRBJ2-1, with the D gene not confidently named. Here the CDR3 is given as CASSVVPRSEQFF. The base sequence is TGTGCCAGCAGCGTAGTTCCCCGGAGTGAGCAGTTCTTC.